This TCR beta chain was sequenced for a study of radiation and T cells in renal cell carcinoma. Study-level background: Nephrectomy followed 15 Gy stereotactic body radiation by 4 weeks.

Trimming took off 6 bases at V and 6 bases at J, with 9 bases between the two ends. CDR3 length equals 10 residues. Germline-derived CDR1 and CDR2 are DFQATT and SNEGSKA (reference sequence). As to this clone: Its antigen is unidentified.

Using immunoSEQ multiplex PCR, the repertoire was profiled, and TCRdb retains in-frame clones only, with some absent. The data hold approximately 150,000 clones, with approximately 82% observed a single time. General study results and limits: In blood, top tumor clones expanded by 2 weeks, shrinking by 4. Pretreatment tumor biopsies were lacking, so baseline clonotypes are unknown.

Time point described: baseline pretreatment blood. Specified treatment: 15 Gy SBRT to primary tumor, nephrectomy 4 weeks later. Radiation-treated patients gave blood at baseline, week 2 and week 4. This clonotype originated in a woman aged 50 to 65 with renal cell carcinoma. The specimen was blood, collected from a patient whose treatment included radiotherapy and nephrectomy. The chain recombines TRBV20-1 with TRBJ2-7; D is unresolved. The CDR3, as DNA: TGCAGTGCCAAAGTTTCCGAGCAGTACTTC. It specifies CSAKVSEQYF.